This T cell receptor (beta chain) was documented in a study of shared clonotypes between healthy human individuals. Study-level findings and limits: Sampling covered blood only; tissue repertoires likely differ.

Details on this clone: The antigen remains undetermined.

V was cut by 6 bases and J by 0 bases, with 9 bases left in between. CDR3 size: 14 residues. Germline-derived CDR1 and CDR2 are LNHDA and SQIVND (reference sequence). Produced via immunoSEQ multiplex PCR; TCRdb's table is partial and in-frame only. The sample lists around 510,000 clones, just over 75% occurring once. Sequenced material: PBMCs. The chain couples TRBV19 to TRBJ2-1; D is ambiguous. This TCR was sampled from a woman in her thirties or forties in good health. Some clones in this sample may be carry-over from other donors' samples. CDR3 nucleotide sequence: TGTGCCAGTAGAGACCCAAGCTCCTACAATGAGCAGTTCTTC. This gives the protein CASRDPSSYNEQFF.